A selection of T cell receptor beta chains follows, all from one sample in a study of lymphopenia after photon versus proton radiotherapy. Clones were read by immunoSEQ multiplex PCR, and TCRdb kept only the in-frame ones, dropping some. The sample holds 20,000 to 30,000 clones; around 90% are singletons and the top ten take around 0.76%. This specimen was peripheral blood, taken from a patient treated with photon-based radiotherapy. Every receptor here comes from a woman aged 45-65 years with cholangiocarcinoma. Each CDR3 is given with its conserved first and last residue. D genes are given only for firm matches. Where a row states a size, it is once, few, many or the class of an expanded clone; other rows omit it.

j_gene: TRBJ1-1
v_gene: TRBV4-1
d_gene: TRBD1
abundance: -
CDR3aa: CASSQRTGGGTEAFF
CDR3nt: TGCGCCAGCAGCCAACGGACAGGGGGAGGCACTGAAGCTTTCTTT

j_gene: TRBJ2-2
v_gene: TRBV10-1
d_gene: -
abundance: -
CDR3aa: CARDRRGELFF
CDR3nt: TGCGCCAGAGACAGGCGCGGGGAGCTGTTTTTT

j_gene: TRBJ2-3
v_gene: TRBV27
d_gene: -
abundance: -
CDR3aa: CASSPPLGPDTQYF
CDR3nt: TGTGCCAGCAGTCCGCCGCTGGGACCAGATACGCAGTATTTT

j_gene: TRBJ2-2
v_gene: TRBV29-1
d_gene: -
abundance: -
CDR3aa: CSAGDTGELFF
CDR3nt: TGCAGCGCCGGAGACACCGGGGAGCTGTTTTTT

j_gene: TRBJ2-7
v_gene: TRBV4-3
d_gene: TRBD2
abundance: -
CDR3aa: CASSQDLLAGNQYEQYF
CDR3nt: TGCGCCAGCAGCCAAGATCTTCTAGCGGGCAATCAATACGAGCAGTACTTC

j_gene: TRBJ2-1
v_gene: TRBV18
d_gene: TRBD2
abundance: -
CDR3aa: CASSPKAGGSNEQFF
CDR3nt: TGTGCCAGCTCACCCAAAGCGGGGGGGAGTAATGAGCAGTTCTTC

j_gene: TRBJ1-1
v_gene: TRBV5-6
d_gene: TRBD1
abundance: -
CDR3aa: CASSGTGKNTEAFF
CDR3nt: TGTGCCAGCAGCGGGACAGGGAAGAACACTGAGGCTTTCTTT

j_gene: TRBJ2-7
v_gene: TRBV14
d_gene: -
abundance: -
CDR3aa: CASSQVHSLIYEQYF
CDR3nt: TGTGCCAGCAGCCAAGTTCACAGCCTAATCTACGAGCAGTACTTC

j_gene: TRBJ2-1
v_gene: TRBV5-1
d_gene: -
abundance: -
CDR3aa: CASSFPSTYNEQFF
CDR3nt: TGCGCCAGCAGCTTCCCCTCCACCTACAATGAGCAGTTCTTC

j_gene: TRBJ1-2
v_gene: TRBV28
d_gene: -
abundance: -
CDR3aa: CASSIGAGVYGYTF
CDR3nt: TGTGCCAGCAGCATCGGAGCAGGGGTCTATGGCTACACCTTC

j_gene: TRBJ1-3
v_gene: TRBV6-1
d_gene: -
abundance: -
CDR3aa: CASSRARNTIYF
CDR3nt: TGTGCCAGCAGCAGGGCCAGAAACACCATATATTTT

j_gene: TRBJ2-7
v_gene: TRBV15
d_gene: TRBD2
abundance: -
CDR3aa: CATSRTSGGVYEQYF
CDR3nt: TGTGCCACCAGCAGAACTAGCGGGGGGGTTTACGAGCAGTACTTC

j_gene: TRBJ2-2
v_gene: TRBV7-7
d_gene: -
abundance: -
CDR3aa: CASSPQGGELFF
CDR3nt: TGTGCCAGCAGCCCCCAGGGCGGGGAGCTGTTTTTT

j_gene: TRBJ2-2
v_gene: TRBV5-8
d_gene: TRBD1
abundance: -
CDR3aa: CASNRGRNTGELFF
CDR3nt: TGTGCCAGCAACAGGGGGAGGAACACCGGGGAGCTGTTTTTT

j_gene: TRBJ2-7
v_gene: TRBV6-5
d_gene: TRBD1
abundance: -
CDR3aa: CASSLRQGPYEQYF
CDR3nt: TGTGCCAGCAGTTTACGACAGGGTCCCTACGAGCAGTACTTC

j_gene: TRBJ2-1
v_gene: TRBV27
d_gene: -
abundance: -
CDR3aa: CASSYRGSSYNEQFF
CDR3nt: TGTGCCAGCAGTTACCGGGGGAGCTCCTACAATGAGCAGTTCTTC

j_gene: TRBJ1-6
v_gene: TRBV27
d_gene: TRBD1
abundance: -
CDR3aa: CASSPVEQGAYNSPLHF
CDR3nt: TGTGCCAGCAGCCCCGTTGAACAGGGGGCCTATAATTCACCCCTCCACTTT

j_gene: TRBJ1-4
v_gene: TRBV6-1
d_gene: TRBD1
abundance: -
CDR3aa: CASSGLGTVEKLFF
CDR3nt: TGTGCCAGCAGCGGTCTAGGGACAGTTGAAAAACTGTTTTTT

j_gene: TRBJ2-5
v_gene: TRBV7-9
d_gene: -
abundance: once
CDR3aa: CASSFLLETQYF
CDR3nt: TGTGCCAGCAGCTTCCTTCTAGAGACCCAGTACTTC

j_gene: TRBJ2-2
v_gene: TRBV27
d_gene: -
abundance: -
CDR3aa: CASSSAYDTGELFF
CDR3nt: TGTGCCAGCAGTTCCGCCTACGACACCGGGGAGCTGTTTTTT